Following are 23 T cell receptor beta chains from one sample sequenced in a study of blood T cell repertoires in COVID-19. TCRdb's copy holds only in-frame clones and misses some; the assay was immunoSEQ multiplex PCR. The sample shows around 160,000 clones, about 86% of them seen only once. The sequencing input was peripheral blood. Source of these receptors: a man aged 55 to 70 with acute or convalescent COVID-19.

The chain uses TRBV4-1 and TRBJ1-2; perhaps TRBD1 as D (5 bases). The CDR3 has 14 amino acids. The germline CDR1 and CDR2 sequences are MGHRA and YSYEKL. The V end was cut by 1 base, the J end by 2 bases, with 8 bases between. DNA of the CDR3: TGCGCCAGCAGCCAAGGTGGGGGGAACTATGGCTACACCTTC. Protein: CASSQGGGNYGYTF.

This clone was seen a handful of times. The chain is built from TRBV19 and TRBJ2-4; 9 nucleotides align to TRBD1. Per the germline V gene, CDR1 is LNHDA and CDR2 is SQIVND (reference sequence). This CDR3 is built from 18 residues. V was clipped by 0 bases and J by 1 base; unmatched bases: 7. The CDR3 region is CASSIDALGQGAKNIQYF. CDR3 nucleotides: TGTGCCAGTAGTATAGATGCTCTTGGACAGGGGGCCAAAAACATTCAGTACTTC. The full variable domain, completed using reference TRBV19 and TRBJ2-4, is DGGITQSPKYLFRKEGQNVTLSCEQNLNHDAMYWYRQDPGQGLRLIYYSQIVNDFQKGDIAEGYSVSREKKESFPLTVTSAQKNPTAFYLCASSIDALGQGAKNIQYFGAGTRLSVL.

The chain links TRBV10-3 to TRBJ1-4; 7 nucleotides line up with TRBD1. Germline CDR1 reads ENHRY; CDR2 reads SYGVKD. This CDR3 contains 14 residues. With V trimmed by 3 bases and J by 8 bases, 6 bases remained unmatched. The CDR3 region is CAISEDRVAEKLFF. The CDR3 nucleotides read TGTGCCATCAGTGAAGACAGGGTGGCGGAAAAACTGTTTTTT.

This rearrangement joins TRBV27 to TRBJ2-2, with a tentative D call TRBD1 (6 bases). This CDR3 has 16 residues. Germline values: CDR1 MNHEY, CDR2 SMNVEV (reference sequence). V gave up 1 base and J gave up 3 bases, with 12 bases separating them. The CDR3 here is CASSLLGGRDTGELFF. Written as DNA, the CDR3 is TGTGCCAGCAGTTTATTAGGGGGTCGGGACACCGGGGAGCTGTTTTTT.

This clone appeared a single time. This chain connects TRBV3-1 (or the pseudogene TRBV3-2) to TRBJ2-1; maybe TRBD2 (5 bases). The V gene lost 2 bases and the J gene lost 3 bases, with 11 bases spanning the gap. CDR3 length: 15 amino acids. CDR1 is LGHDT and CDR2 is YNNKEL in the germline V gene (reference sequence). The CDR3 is CASSQSDSLYNEQFF. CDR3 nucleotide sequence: TGTGCCAGCAGCCAATCGGACTCCCTCTACAATGAGCAGTTCTTC.

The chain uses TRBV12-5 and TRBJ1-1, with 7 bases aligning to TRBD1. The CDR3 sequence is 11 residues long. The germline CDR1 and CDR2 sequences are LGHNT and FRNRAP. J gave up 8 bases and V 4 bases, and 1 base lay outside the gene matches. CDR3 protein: CASGSGGEAFF. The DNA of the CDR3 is TGTGCTAGTGGTTCAGGGGGGGAAGCTTTCTTT.

Written as DNA, the CDR3 is TGTGCCAGCAATGGACAGGGGTCCCCGGGGAGGGGCTACACCTTC. This encodes CASNGQGSPGRGYTF. The chain recombines TRBV6-6 with TRBJ1-2; 9 bases agree with TRBD1. The CDR3 consists of 15 residues. The V and J ends lost 7 bases and 8 bases, in that order; junction bases with no gene match: 14. The germline V gene encodes CDR1 MNHNY and CDR2 SVGAGI (reference sequence).

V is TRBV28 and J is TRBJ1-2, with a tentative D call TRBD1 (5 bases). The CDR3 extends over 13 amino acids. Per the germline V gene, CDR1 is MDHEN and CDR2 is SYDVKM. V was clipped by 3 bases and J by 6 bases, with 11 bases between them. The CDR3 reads CASSFRAGHGYTF. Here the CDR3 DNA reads TGTGCCAGCAGTTTTAGGGCAGGGCATGGCTACACCTTC.

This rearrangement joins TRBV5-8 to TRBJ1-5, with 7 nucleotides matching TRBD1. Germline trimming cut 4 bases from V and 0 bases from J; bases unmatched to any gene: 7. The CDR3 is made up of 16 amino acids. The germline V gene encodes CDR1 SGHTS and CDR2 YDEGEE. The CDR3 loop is CASSIVTGVSNQPQHF. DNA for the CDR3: TGTGCCAGCAGCATCGTTACAGGGGTTAGCAATCAGCCCCAGCATTTT. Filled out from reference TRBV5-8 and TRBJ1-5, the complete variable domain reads EAGVTQSPTHLIKTRGQQATLRCSPISGHTSVYWYQQALGLGLQFLLWYDEGEERNRGNFPPRFSGRQFPNYSSELNVNALELEDSALYLCASSIVTGVSNQPQHFGDGTRLSIL.

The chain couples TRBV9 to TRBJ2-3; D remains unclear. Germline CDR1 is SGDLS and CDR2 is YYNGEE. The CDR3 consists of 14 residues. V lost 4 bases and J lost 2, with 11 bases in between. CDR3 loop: CASSLNSYTDTQYF. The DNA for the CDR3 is TGTGCCAGCAGCCTAAACAGTTACACAGATACGCAGTATTTT.

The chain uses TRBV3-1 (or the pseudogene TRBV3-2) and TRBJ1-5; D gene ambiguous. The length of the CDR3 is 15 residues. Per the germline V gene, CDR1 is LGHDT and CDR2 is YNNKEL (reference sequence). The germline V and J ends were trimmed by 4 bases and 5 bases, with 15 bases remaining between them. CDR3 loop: CASSLRPTPHQPQHF. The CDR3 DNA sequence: TGTGCCAGCAGCCTGCGCCCAACCCCTCATCAGCCCCAGCATTTT.

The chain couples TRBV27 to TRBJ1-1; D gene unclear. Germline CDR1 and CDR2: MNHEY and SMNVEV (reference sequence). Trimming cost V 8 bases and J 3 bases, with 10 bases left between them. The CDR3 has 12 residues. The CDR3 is CASGGWDTEAFF. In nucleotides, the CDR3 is TGTGCCAGCGGAGGGTGGGACACTGAAGCTTTCTTT.

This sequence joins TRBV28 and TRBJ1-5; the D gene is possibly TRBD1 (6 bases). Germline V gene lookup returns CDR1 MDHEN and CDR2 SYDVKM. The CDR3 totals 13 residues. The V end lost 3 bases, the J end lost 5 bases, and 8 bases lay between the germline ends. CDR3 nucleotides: TGTGCCAGCAGTTTGGACAGATATCAGCCCCAGCATTTT. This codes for CASSLDRYQPQHF.

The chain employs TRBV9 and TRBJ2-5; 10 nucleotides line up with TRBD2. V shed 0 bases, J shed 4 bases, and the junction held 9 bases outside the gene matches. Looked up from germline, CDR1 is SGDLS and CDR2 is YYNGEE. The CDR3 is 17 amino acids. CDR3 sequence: CASSVEGGLAGVETQYF. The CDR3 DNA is TGTGCCAGCAGCGTAGAGGGAGGGCTAGCGGGAGTAGAGACCCAGTACTTC.

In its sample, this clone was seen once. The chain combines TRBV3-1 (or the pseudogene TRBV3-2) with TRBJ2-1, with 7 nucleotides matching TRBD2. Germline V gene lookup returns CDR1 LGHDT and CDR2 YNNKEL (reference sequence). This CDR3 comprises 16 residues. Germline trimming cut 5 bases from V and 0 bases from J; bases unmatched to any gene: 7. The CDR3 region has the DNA TGTGCCAGCAGCATCACCGGGGGGAGCTCCTACAATGAGCAGTTCTTC. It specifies CASSITGGSSYNEQFF.

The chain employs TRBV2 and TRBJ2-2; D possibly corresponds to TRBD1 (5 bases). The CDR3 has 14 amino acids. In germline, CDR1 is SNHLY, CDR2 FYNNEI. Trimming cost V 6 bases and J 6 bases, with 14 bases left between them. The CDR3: CASRPGSRAGELFF. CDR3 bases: TGTGCCAGCAGGCCTGGATCCAGGGCCGGGGAGCTGTTTTTT.

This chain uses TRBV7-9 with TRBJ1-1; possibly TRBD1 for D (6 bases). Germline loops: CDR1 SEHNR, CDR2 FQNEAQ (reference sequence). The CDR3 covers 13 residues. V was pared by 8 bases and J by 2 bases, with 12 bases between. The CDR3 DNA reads TGTGCCAGCGCTCAGGGGAGTAACACTGAAGCTTTCTTT. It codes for CASAQGSNTEAFF.

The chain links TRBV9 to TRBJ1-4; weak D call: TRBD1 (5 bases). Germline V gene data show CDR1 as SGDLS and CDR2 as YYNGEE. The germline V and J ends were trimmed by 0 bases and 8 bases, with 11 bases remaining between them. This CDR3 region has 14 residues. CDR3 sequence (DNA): TGTGCCAGCAGCGTAGGGCAGGGAGGGGAAAAACTGTTTTTT. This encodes CASSVGQGGEKLFF.

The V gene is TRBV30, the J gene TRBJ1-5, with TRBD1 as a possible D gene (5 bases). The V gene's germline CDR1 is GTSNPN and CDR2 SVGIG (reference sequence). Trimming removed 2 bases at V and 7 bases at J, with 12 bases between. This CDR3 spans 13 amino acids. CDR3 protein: CAWSRSSGQPQHF. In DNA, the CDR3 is TGTGCCTGGAGTAGGTCCTCAGGGCAGCCCCAGCATTTT. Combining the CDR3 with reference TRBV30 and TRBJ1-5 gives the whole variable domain SQTIHQWPATLVQPVGSPLSLECTVEGTSNPNLYWYRQAAGRGLQLLFYSVGIGQISSEVPQNLSASRPQDRQFILSSKKLLLSDSGFYLCAWSRSSGQPQHFGDGTRLSIL.

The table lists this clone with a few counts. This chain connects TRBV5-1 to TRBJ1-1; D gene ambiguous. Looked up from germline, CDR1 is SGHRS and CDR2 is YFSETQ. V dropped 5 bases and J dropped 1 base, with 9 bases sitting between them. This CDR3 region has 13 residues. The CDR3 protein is CASSGHQNTEAFF. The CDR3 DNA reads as TGCGCCAGCAGTGGGCACCAGAACACTGAAGCTTTCTTT.

The CDR3, as DNA: TGTGCCAGCAGCTTCCTGTCAGGGGCTGGGGCCAACGTCCTGACTTTC. This codes for CASSFLSGAGANVLTF. The chain employs TRBV5-6 and TRBJ2-6; the D gene is possibly TRBD1 (6 bases). CDR3 size: 16 residues. Germline CDR1 and CDR2: SGHDT and YYEEEE. Between the trimmed V and J ends, which lost 2 bases and 2 bases, there was a span of 11 bases.

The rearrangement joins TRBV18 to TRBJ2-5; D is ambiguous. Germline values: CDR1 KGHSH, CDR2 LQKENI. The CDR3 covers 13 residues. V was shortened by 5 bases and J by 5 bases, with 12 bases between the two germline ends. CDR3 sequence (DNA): TGTGCCAGCTCATTCAGTGTTCCGGAGACCCAGTACTTC. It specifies CASSFSVPETQYF.

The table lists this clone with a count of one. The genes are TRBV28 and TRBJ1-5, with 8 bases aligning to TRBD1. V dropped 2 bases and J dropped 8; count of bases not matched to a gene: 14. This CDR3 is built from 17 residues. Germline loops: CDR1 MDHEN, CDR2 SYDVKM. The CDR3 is CASSLETGALTSKPQHF. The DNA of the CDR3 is TGTGCCAGCAGTTTAGAGACAGGGGCCCTAACCAGTAAGCCCCAGCATTTT.